A single sample gave rise to the 18 T cell receptor beta chains below, sequenced in a study of lung T cells in sarcoidosis with Löfgren's syndrome. One entry per CDR3 protein results from TCRdb running MiXCR on the reads. The sample shows more than 6,500 distinct CDR3 sequences, more than 20% of them seen only once. Specimen: CD4+ T cells from bronchoalveolar lavage fluid. These receptors were obtained from a human donor with sarcoidosis (Löfgren's syndrome or another form), or a control subject (not recorded which).

Remarks on this clonotype: A much larger clone differs by one base, so this may be a read error. This sequence joins TRBV19 and TRBJ1-5, with 10 bases that match TRBD1. The CDR3 has 13 residues. Losses at the gene ends were 5 bases for V and 6 bases for J; bases not matched to a gene: 1. Looked up from germline, CDR1 is LNHDA and CDR2 is SQIVND (reference sequence). The CDR3 reads CASSGDRGQPQHF. DNA for the CDR3: TGTGCCAGTAGTGGGGACAGGGGTCAGCCCCAGCATTTT.

In the case of this clonotype: This is likely a read error, given that the CDR3 carries no conserved phenylalanine or tryptophan at its end. Because the CDR3's place on the DNA is in doubt, the DNA is left out and the CDR3 is given as listed by TCRdb. The chain combines TRBV11-2 with TRBJ1-4; the table names TRBD1, a call not compared with the DNA. Germline CDR1 reads SGHAT; CDR2 reads FQNNGV. Including both end residues, the CDR3 is 14 amino acids long. The CDR3 here is CASSLVGDRGLLPG.

On this clonotype itself: A read error is possible here, since a much larger clone lies one base away. The CDR3 carries no conserved terminal phenylalanine or tryptophan, so it likely arises from a read error. The V and J genes are TRBV9 and TRBJ2-7; 8 positions match TRBD1. CDR1 is SGDLS and CDR2 is YYNGEE in the germline V gene. The CDR3 consists of 15 residues. The CDR3 reads CASSPTGVITYGQYL. Written as DNA, the CDR3 is TGTGCCAGCAGCCCGACAGGGGTGATTACTTACGGGCAGTACCTC.

This chain connects TRBV27 to TRBJ2-7; D is undetermined. Germline lookup yields CDR1 MNHEY and CDR2 SMNVEV (reference sequence). The V gene lost 2 bases and the J gene lost 5 bases, with 10 bases spanning the gap. This CDR3 region has 13 residues. This CDR3 reads CASSLKAEHEQYF. The CDR3 nucleotides read TGTGCCAGCAGTTTAAAGGCGGAGCACGAGCAGTACTTC.

This clonotype appeared many times. The rearrangement links TRBV19 to TRBJ1-4, with a possible D match to TRBD1 (5 bases). Per germline, CDR1 LNHDA and CDR2 SQIVND (reference sequence). The CDR3 covers 14 residues. CDR3 bases: TGTTTTCCCCATCATTGGGGCCCCTTGGAAAAACTGTTTTTT. This sequence encodes CFPHHWGPLEKLFF.

Concerning this clonotype itself: This sequence may be a read error, since a much larger clone differs from it by one base. This chain uses TRBV7-2 with TRBJ1-3; D is uncertain. Per the germline V gene, CDR1 is SGHTA and CDR2 is FQGNSA. The CDR3 runs 12 residues. CDR3 sequence (DNA): TGTGCCAGCAGCTTAGATGGAAACACCACATATTTT. Protein: CASSLDGNTTYF.

With respect to this clonotype: A much bigger clone sits one base away, suggesting this may be a read error. V usage is TRBV5-1 and J usage is TRBJ1-5; 7 bases map to TRBD1. Germline V gives CDR1 SGHRS, CDR2 YFSETQ. The length of the CDR3 is 15 residues. The CDR3 region is CAGSPTTGIDQPQHF. DNA for the CDR3: TGCGCCGGCAGCCCTACGACAGGGATTGATCAGCCCCAGCATTTT.

The genes are TRBV18 and TRBJ1-2; 10 bases fit TRBD1. Trimming cost V 3 bases and J 7 bases; bases outside gene matches: 5. Germline CDR1 reads KGHSH; CDR2 reads LQKENI. This CDR3 has 14 residues. CDR3 in DNA: TGTGCCAGCTCACCCACCGGGACAGGGGTTGGCTACACCTTC. Translation gives CASSPTGTGVGYTF.

This clonotype turned up a few times. A much more abundant neighbour one base away suggests this may be a read error. The chain couples TRBV3-1 to TRBJ2-5; the D gene could be TRBD1 or TRBD2 (5 bases each). This CDR3 has 10 amino acids. Germline-derived CDR1 and CDR2 are LGHDT and YNNKEL (reference sequence). V was shortened by 8 bases and J by 4 bases, with 5 bases between the two germline ends. The CDR3 DNA reads TGTGCCAGCGGGGGAGAGACCCAGTACTTC. Translation gives CASGGETQYF.

This clonotype has just a few counts. The V and J genes are TRBV3-1 and TRBJ1-2, with a tentative D call TRBD1 (5 bases). V was shortened by 5 bases and J by 5 bases, with 12 bases between the two germline ends. Germline V gene data show CDR1 as LGHDT and CDR2 as YNNKEL (reference sequence). The CDR3 spans 13 residues. This CDR3 is CASSFDRKYGYTF. DNA for the CDR3: TGTGCCAGCAGCTTCGACAGAAAGTATGGCTACACCTTC. The whole variable domain, remainder taken from reference TRBV3-1 and TRBJ1-2, is DTAVSQTPKYLVTQMGNDKSIKCEQNLGHDTMYWYKQDSKKFLKIMFSYNNKELIINETVPNRFSPKSPDKAHLNLHINSLELGDSAVYFCASSFDRKYGYTFGSGTRLTVV.

The sample holds a few counts of this clonotype. This sequence joins TRBV3-1 and TRBJ1-3, with no clear D. Germline V CDR1 and CDR2: LGHDT, YNNKEL (reference sequence). Deletions cut 1 base from V and 1 base from J, with 11 bases between. CDR3 length: 16 amino acids. CDR3 coding DNA: TGTGCCAGCAGCCAAGTGGCAGGCGGTTCTGGAAACACCATATATTTT. It encodes CASSQVAGGSGNTIYF.

This clonotype was counted only a few times. A much larger clone differs from this one at a single base, so this may be a read error. The rearrangement joins TRBV19 to TRBJ2-2, with D uncertain. This CDR3 is built from 13 residues. With 3 bases removed from V and 6 bases from J, the gap between germline ends came to 8 bases. CDR1 LNHDA and CDR2 SQIVND come from the germline V gene (reference sequence). CDR3 loop: CASSIGSAGELFF. In nucleotides, the CDR3 is TGTGCCAGTAGTATCGGAAGCGCCGGGGAGCTGTTTTTT.

This clonotype was seen at least ten times. The CDR3 protein is CASSLNARTEAFF. Here the CDR3 DNA reads TGTGCCAGCAGCTTAAACGCGCGGACTGAAGCTTTCTTT. This chain links TRBV7-2 with TRBJ1-1; no firm D call. Per germline, CDR1 SGHTA and CDR2 FQGNSA. Trimming shortened V by 2 bases and J by 5 bases, and 9 bases separated the two germline ends. The CDR3 has 13 residues.

This clonotype was seen repeatedly, ten times or more. This chain uses TRBV2 with TRBJ2-1, with 9 bases lining up with TRBD1. Trimming removed 5 bases from V and 7 bases from J; junction bases left unmatched: 9. Germline values: CDR1 SNHLY, CDR2 FYNNEI. The CDR3 sequence is 15 residues long. This CDR3 reads CASSSLRTGVNEQFF. The CDR3 coding sequence is TGTGCCAGCAGTTCTCTTCGGACAGGGGTGAATGAGCAGTTCTTC.

As regards this clonotype: This may be a read error, as it is one base from a much larger clone. V is TRBV10-3 and J is TRBJ1-5; D is perhaps TRBD1 (5 bases). The CDR3 consists of 13 residues. Germline V lookup: CDR1 ENHRY, CDR2 SYGVKD. The CDR3 is CVISLGGNQPQHF. CDR3 bases: TGTGTCATCAGCCTGGGGGGAAATCAGCCCCAGCATTTT.

This clonotype is labeled as medium-sized (0.01 to 0.1%). The chain carries TRBV20-1 and TRBJ2-7, with D perhaps matching TRBD1 (5 bases). V dropped 2 bases and J dropped 2 bases, with 7 bases sitting between them. CDR1 is DFQATT, CDR2 SNEGSKA, per germline (reference sequence). CDR3 length equals 12 residues. The CDR3 here is CSARWTTYEQYF. The CDR3 nucleotides are TGCAGTGCTAGATGGACAACCTACGAGCAGTACTTC.

Worth noting for this clonotype: The junction departs from the called germline gene at one end, perhaps through a read error. The chain carries TRBV10-3 and TRBJ2-5; 8 bases align to TRBD1. From germline, CDR1 is ENHRY and CDR2 SYGVKD. The CDR3 has 15 residues. CDR3 residues: CAISDPTGARETQYF. The CDR3 DNA reads as TGTGCTATCAGTGACCCGACAGGGGCAAGGGAGACCCAGTACTTC.

The gene calls are TRBV7-2 and TRBJ2-2; D possibly corresponds to TRBD2 (6 bases). The CDR3 runs to 13 residues. CDR1 SGHTA and CDR2 FQGNSA come from the germline V gene. Trimming stripped 7 bases from V and 6 bases from J, with 12 bases between. CDR3 nucleotides: TGTGCCAGCAACGCCTCTAGCGCCGGGGAGCTGTTTTTT. This encodes CASNASSAGELFF. Full variable domain (outside the CDR3, taken from reference TRBV7-2 and TRBJ2-2): GAGVSQSPSNKVTEKGKDVELRCDPISGHTALYWYRQSLGQGLEFLIYFQGNSAPDKSGLPSDRFSAERTGGSVSTLTIQRTQQEDSAVYLCASNASSAGELFFGEGSRLTVL.